The clone carrying this TCR beta chain was seen many times. What it binds is unknown. V was clipped by 4 bases and J by 0 bases; unmatched bases: 13. From germline, CDR1 is SGHNT and CDR2 YENEEA. This CDR3 is 18 amino acids long. The sample originates from a study of regulatory T cells in long-lasting Graves disease. Study-level information: Graves' patients (newly diagnosed) had been on antithyroid drugs under 3 months.

Time point of the sample: newly diagnosed GD, antithyroid drugs for less than 3 months. The TCR library was made from RNA that had been extracted from PBMCs in TRIzol. Study-wide points: Graves' patients with persistent disease showed TCR diversity lower than patients newly diagnosed. TRBV28, TRBJ1-2 and TRBJ2-5 were favored in persistent disease.

Assembly of TCR beta libraries relied on iRepertoire HTBI primers together with Arm-PCR of CDR3 regions. In TCRdb, the multiplex PCR reads were re-called with MiXCR into one record per CDR3 protein. The table has a few hundred thousand distinct CDR3 sequences, 16% seen once. These sequences were also reported in another study, on T cells in Graves' hyperthyroidism and ophthalmopathy.

The material was peripheral blood mononuclear cells (PBMCs), obtained at new diagnosis, from a patient treated with antithyroid drugs. The TCR was taken from a man aged 40-49 years with Graves disease. The rearrangement joins TRBV11-3 to TRBJ2-3, with 7 bases that match TRBD1. CDR3 loop: CASSSYQWPGQSTDTQYF. As DNA, the CDR3 is TGTGCCAGCAGCTCGTATCAGTGGCCGGGACAGAGCACAGATACGCAGTATTTT.